These 30 T cell receptor beta chains originate from one sample sequenced in a study of T cells in Graves' hyperthyroidism and ophthalmopathy. Regions amplified from RNA transcripts were the TCR beta CDR3 regions. With the HTBI primer set, the TCR CDR3 went through a first round of RT-PCR. Each CDR3 protein is one row after TCRdb ran MiXCR on the multiplex PCR reads. The sample consists of almost 600,000 distinct CDR3 sequences, 35% to 55% of them appearing once. Input material: peripheral blood or thyroid tissue (not recorded which). The receptors come from a woman in her late teens or twenties with Graves' hyperthyroidism.

The table lists this clonotype with a few counts. This chain uses TRBV7-9 with TRBJ2-2, with 9 bases aligning to TRBD1. CDR1 is SEHNR and CDR2 is FQNEAQ in the germline V gene (reference sequence). V lost 4 bases and J lost 3; bases outside the gene matches: 6. The CDR3 runs 16 residues. The chain's CDR3 is CASSSDRGRYTGELFF. The DNA for the CDR3 is TGTGCCAGCAGCTCGGACAGGGGAAGGTACACCGGGGAGCTGTTTTTT.

The chain employs TRBV25-1 and TRBJ1-2; 7 bases are shared with TRBD1. The CDR3 runs to 13 residues. The V gene end was trimmed by 2 bases and the J gene end by 8 bases; junction bases not matched to a gene: 5. Germline-derived CDR1 and CDR2 are MGHDK and SYGVNS. CDR3 DNA sequence: TGTGCCAGCAGTGAACCACAGGGGAGAGGCTACACCTTC. Amino acid sequence: CASSEPQGRGYTF.

The table lists this clonotype with many counts. V gene TRBV10-2 combines with J gene TRBJ1-1; D is perhaps TRBD1 (6 bases). V was clipped by 7 bases and J by 6 bases, with 9 bases between them. Germline V gives CDR1 WSHSY, CDR2 SAAADI. This CDR3 is 11 amino acids long. CDR3 coding DNA: TGCGCCAGCAAGGAGGGGGCTGAAGCTTTCTTT. Translation: CASKEGAEAFF.

The chain employs TRBV12-3 or TRBV12-4 and TRBJ2-2, with 9 positions matching TRBD1. Losses at the gene ends were 4 bases for V and 4 bases for J; bases not matched to a gene: 4. The CDR3 spans 15 residues. The CDR3, as DNA: TGTGCCAGCAGTTCAAACAGGGGGCGCACCGGGGAGCTGTTTTTT. Protein sequence: CASSSNRGRTGELFF.

This clonotype was recorded many times. The genes are TRBV5-1 and TRBJ1-1; D gene ambiguous. V was clipped by 1 base and J by 1 base, with 8 bases between them. The CDR3 spans 14 residues. Germline CDR1 is SGHRS and CDR2 is YFSETQ. The CDR3 protein is CASSLSHPNTEAFF. DNA for the CDR3: TGCGCCAGCAGCTTGAGCCATCCGAACACTGAAGCTTTCTTT.

For this clonotype: This clone may be a read error of a much larger clone one base away. The chain recombines TRBV5-1 with TRBJ2-7; TRBD1 aligns across 8 bases. Germline V lookup: CDR1 SGHRS, CDR2 YFSETQ. The CDR3 is 15 residues long. DNA for the CDR3: TGCGCCAGCAGCCAGGACAGGGTCCTCTCCCACGAGCAGTACTTC. Encoded protein: CASSQDRVLSHEQYF.

In its sample, this clonotype was seen many times. The V and J genes are TRBV6-6 and TRBJ2-7; TRBD2 matches at 8 bases. Germline V gene lookup returns CDR1 MNHNY and CDR2 SVGAGI (reference sequence). After removal of 7 bases from V and 2 bases from J, the junction contained 10 bases not matched to a gene. The CDR3 totals 15 residues. The CDR3 spells CASTKRGGYTYEQYF. In DNA form, the CDR3 reads TGTGCCAGCACCAAACGGGGGGGCTACACCTACGAGCAGTACTTC.

In its sample, this clonotype was seen many times. V usage is TRBV7-9 and J usage is TRBJ1-4, with 10 bases matching TRBD1. The trim removed 3 bases at V and 8 bases at J, leaving 9 bases unmatched. The length of the CDR3 is 16 residues. Germline-derived CDR1 and CDR2 are SEHNR and FQNEAQ (reference sequence). CDR3: CASSLFSGTGAEKLFF. The CDR3 DNA reads TGTGCCAGCAGCTTGTTTTCCGGGACAGGGGCCGAAAAACTGTTTTTT.

This clonotype was found a few times. This sequence joins TRBV7-2 and TRBJ2-3; D might be TRBD2 (5 bases). Germline V gene lookup returns CDR1 SGHTA and CDR2 FQGNSA. Deletions cut 5 bases from V and 2 bases from J, with 8 bases between. This CDR3 has 13 amino acids. In DNA, the CDR3 is TGTGCCAGCAGCCCGAGGGCCACAGATACGCAGTATTTT. Translating it yields CASSPRATDTQYF. Full variable domain (missing parts from reference TRBV7-2 and TRBJ2-3): GAGVSQSPSNKVTEKGKDVELRCDPISGHTALYWYRQSLGQGLEFLIYFQGNSAPDKSGLPSDRFSAERTGGSVSTLTIQRTQQEDSAVYLCASSPRATDTQYFGPGTRLTVL.

The chain uses TRBV12-3 or TRBV12-4 and TRBJ2-5, with 8 bases aligning to TRBD1. After removal of 4 bases from V and 5 bases from J, the junction contained 3 bases not matched to a gene. The CDR3 runs 13 residues. As DNA, the CDR3 is TGTGCCAGCAGTTCGACAGGGGCTGAGACCCAGTACTTC. Translated: CASSSTGAETQYF.

This clonotype has ten or more counts. The genes are TRBV27 and TRBJ1-2; TRBD1 is a possible D gene (6 bases). The V end lost 3 bases, the J end lost 8 bases, and 13 bases lay between the germline ends. The CDR3 runs to 13 residues. The germline CDR1 and CDR2 sequences are MNHEY and SMNVEV (reference sequence). The CDR3 region is CASSFYRERGYTF. The CDR3 DNA reads as TGTGCCAGCAGTTTTTACAGGGAAAGGGGCTACACCTTC.

This chain uses TRBV2 with TRBJ2-7, with 9 positions matching TRBD2. The J call may be faulty, since TRBJ2-1 better matches the DNA end. The CDR3 sequence is 17 residues long. CDR1 is SNHLY and CDR2 is FYNNEI in the germline V gene. The DNA for the CDR3 is TGTGCCAGCAGCAAAAGGGGGTTTAGCGGGAGAGCGGATGAGCAGTTCTTC. Translated, it gives CASSKRGFSGRADEQFF.

This chain uses TRBV2 with TRBJ1-2; D gene ambiguous. The CDR3 is 12 amino acids. V was cut by 8 bases and J by 8 bases, with 15 bases left in between. CDR1 is SNHLY and CDR2 is FYNNEI in the germline V gene. CDR3 sequence reads: CASRSGVLGYTF. In nucleotides, the CDR3 is TGTGCCAGCCGGAGCGGGGTCTTAGGCTACACCTTC. Full variable domain (remainder filled in from reference TRBV2 and TRBJ1-2): EPEVTQTPSHQVTQMGQEVILRCVPISNHLYFYWYRQILGQKVEFLVSFYNNEISEKSEIFDDQFSVERPDGSNFTLKIRSTKLEDSAMYFCASRSGVLGYTFGSGTRLTVV.

This clonotype was seen at least ten times. The CDR3 DNA reads TGCAGTGCCCCCGTGGAGTTGGGCTACACCTTC. This codes for CSAPVELGYTF. The V gene is TRBV20-1, the J gene TRBJ1-2; D is ambiguous. Germline V gene sequence: CDR1 DFQATT, CDR2 SNEGSKA (reference sequence). Between the trimmed V and J ends, which lost 6 bases and 8 bases, there was a span of 13 bases. The CDR3 totals 11 residues.

The CDR3 is CASSSGLAEPEYF. In DNA, the CDR3 is TGTGCCAGCAGCTCCGGACTAGCGGAGCCAGAGTACTTC. V and J are TRBV3-1 and TRBJ2-7; 10 positions agree with TRBD2. Germline V gene lookup returns CDR1 LGHDT and CDR2 YNNKEL (reference sequence). The CDR3 length is 13 residues. The V and J ends lost 5 bases and 11 bases, in that order; junction bases with no gene match: 9.

This clonotype came up many times. This chain connects TRBV20-1 to TRBJ1-1, with D perhaps matching TRBD1 (6 bases). The CDR3 sequence is 15 residues long. Germline V gene sequence: CDR1 DFQATT, CDR2 SNEGSKA (reference sequence). V shed 3 bases and J shed 1 base, with 15 bases lying between them. The CDR3 protein is CSASPPRTANTEAFF. The CDR3, as DNA: TGCAGTGCTAGCCCCCCCCGGACAGCGAACACTGAAGCTTTCTTT.

This clonotype has a count of ten or more. The V gene is TRBV29-1, the J gene TRBJ2-7; D possibly corresponds to TRBD1 (6 bases). Trimming stripped 6 bases from V and 1 base from J, with 19 bases between. The CDR3 is made up of 15 amino acids. The V gene's germline CDR1 is SQVTM and CDR2 ANQGSEA. CDR3 in amino acids: CSVTGGWDNSYEQYF. CDR3 bases: TGCAGCGTGACTGGTGGCTGGGACAATTCCTACGAGCAGTACTTC.

The sample holds many counts of this clonotype. The chain carries TRBV10-3 and TRBJ1-1; no definite D call. The CDR3 contains 12 residues. Germline values: CDR1 ENHRY, CDR2 SYGVKD. V was cut by 5 bases and J by 6 bases, with 10 bases left in between. The DNA of the CDR3 is TGTGCCATCAGTCCCCGGCAACCTGAAGCTTTCTTT. This encodes CAISPRQPEAFF.

V and J are TRBV7-4 and TRBJ1-5; 7 bases line up with TRBD1. The J segment lost 4 bases and the V segment lost 1 base, leaving 4 bases of the junction unmatched. CDR1 and CDR2 (germline): SGHVT, SQSDAQ. This CDR3 has 15 residues. CDR3 coding DNA: TGTGCCAGCAGCTTAGGGACAGGAGCTAATCAGCCCCAGCATTTT. It is translated as CASSLGTGANQPQHF.

The chain employs TRBV2 and TRBJ2-2; no definite D call. Germline V gene lookup returns CDR1 SNHLY and CDR2 FYNNEI. CDR3 length: 13 amino acids. Between the trimmed V and J ends, which lost 0 bases and 7 bases, there was a span of 6 bases. The CDR3 nucleotides are TGTGCCAGCAGTGAAGCGCTTTTCGGGGAGCTGTTTTTT. As protein: CASSEALFGELFF.

The chain is built from TRBV24-1 and TRBJ1-2; a possible D gene is TRBD1 (5 bases). The CDR3 consists of 12 residues. Per the germline V gene, CDR1 is KGHDR and CDR2 is SFDVKD. V gave up 4 bases and J gave up 7 bases, with 9 bases separating them. CDR3 sequence (DNA): TGTGCCACCAGTGAGTCTGACAGTGGCTACACCTTC. Protein product: CATSESDSGYTF.

This clonotype was observed at least ten times. V and J are TRBV6-5 and TRBJ2-5; the D gene is possibly TRBD1 (5 bases). V was trimmed by 5 bases and J by 5 bases, leaving 18 bases between them. CDR3 size: 15 residues. Per germline, CDR1 MNHEY and CDR2 SVGAGI. CDR3 sequence: CASSAGASRLETQYF. The CDR3 DNA reads as TGTGCCAGCAGTGCTGGGGCCAGTCGGCTGGAGACCCAGTACTTC.

The sample holds many counts of this clonotype. This chain links TRBV19 with TRBJ1-1, with D unresolved. Germline-derived CDR1 and CDR2 are LNHDA and SQIVND (reference sequence). V shed 7 bases and J shed 0 bases, with 12 bases lying between them. There are 14 residues in the CDR3. CDR3: CASIPREVNTEAFF. As DNA, the CDR3 is TGTGCCAGTATCCCAAGGGAGGTGAACACTGAAGCTTTCTTT.

This clonotype was detected ten times or more. The chain couples TRBV25-1 to TRBJ1-2; possibly TRBD1 for D (5 bases). Germline assignment: CDR1 MGHDK and CDR2 SYGVNS. V lost 3 bases to trimming and J lost 8 bases, with 10 bases between them. There are 12 residues in the CDR3. The DNA of the CDR3 is TGTGCCAGCAGTGATTACTGGGGGGGCTACACCTTC. This encodes CASSDYWGGYTF.

This rearrangement joins TRBV2 to TRBJ1-2; tentatively, D is TRBD1 (5 bases). CDR3 size: 13 residues. The V gene lost 2 bases and the J gene lost 8 bases, with 12 bases spanning the gap. Germline CDR1 SNHLY, CDR2 FYNNEI. The CDR3 DNA sequence: TGTGCCAGCAGTGAAAGGGGAAGTCTGGGCTACACCTTC. It encodes CASSERGSLGYTF.

This clonotype occurred many times. The chain recombines TRBV7-3 with TRBJ2-7; 7 bases line up with TRBD2. Looked up from germline, CDR1 is SGHTA and CDR2 is FQGTGA. Trimming removed 4 bases from V and 5 bases from J; junction bases left unmatched: 8. The CDR3 contains 14 residues. CDR3: CASSSGGWGDEQYF. The CDR3 coding sequence is TGTGCCAGCAGCTCGGGAGGCTGGGGGGACGAGCAGTACTTC.

The sample holds many counts of this clonotype. This rearrangement joins TRBV4-2 to TRBJ2-7; TRBD2 aligns across 11 bases. The CDR3 covers 16 residues. Per germline, CDR1 LGHNA and CDR2 YNFKEQ. V dropped 3 bases and J dropped 5; count of bases not matched to a gene: 9. CDR3 loop: CASSHDGLAGGDEQYF. The CDR3 coding sequence is TGTGCCAGCAGCCATGACGGACTAGCGGGCGGTGACGAGCAGTACTTC.

V usage is TRBV20-1 and J usage is TRBJ1-2, with TRBD1 matching over 11 bases. Germline-derived CDR1 and CDR2 are DFQATT and SNEGSKA (reference sequence). V shed 4 bases, J shed 6 bases, and the junction held 10 bases outside the gene matches. This CDR3 is built from 15 residues. The CDR3 loop reads CSATGTGGSLNGYTF. DNA of the CDR3: TGCAGTGCTACCGGGACAGGGGGTTCATTAAATGGCTACACCTTC.

The chain recombines TRBV19 with TRBJ2-7; D is perhaps TRBD1 (5 bases). CDR1 is LNHDA, CDR2 SQIVND, per germline (reference sequence). V was pared by 7 bases and J by 5 bases, with 15 bases between. The length of the CDR3 is 13 residues. CDR3 in amino acids: CASKPRARDEQYF. As DNA, the CDR3 is TGTGCCAGTAAGCCCAGGGCTAGGGACGAGCAGTACTTC.

The table lists this clonotype with many counts. The gene calls are TRBV7-8 and TRBJ1-1, with D possibly matching TRBD1 (5 bases). CDR1 SGHVS and CDR2 FQNEAQ come from the germline V gene. Trimming cost V 0 bases and J 3 bases, with 11 bases left between them. The length of the CDR3 is 15 residues. The CDR3 sequence is CASSLARGRYTEAFF. CDR3 DNA sequence: TGTGCCAGCAGCTTAGCGAGGGGCAGATACACTGAAGCTTTCTTT. Supplemented by reference TRBV7-8 and TRBJ1-1, the full variable domain reads GAGVSQSPRYKVAKRGQDVALRCDPISGHVSLFWYQQALGQGPEFLTYFQNEAQLDKSGLPSDRFFAERPEGSVSTLKIQRTQQEDSAVYLCASSLARGRYTEAFFGQGTRLTVV.